This paragraph covers one T cell receptor (beta chain) sequence. Its antigen is not known. PCR primers comprised 60 Vbeta and 13 Jbeta primers. Sequencing was performed with immunoSEQ multiplex PCR; in TCRdb, only in-frame clones are kept and a portion is missing. The repertoire includes roughly 98,000 clones, approximately 72% of them detected once, and approximately 14% sits in the top ten. The source of the sample is a study of cytomegalovirus exposure and HLA in healthy donors. Study-wide context: Among roughly 190 million T cells, an earlier analysis found about 100 million unique TCR beta sequences.

Germline loops: CDR1 WNHNN, CDR2 SYGVQD (reference sequence). The CDR3 spans 16 residues. V lost 4 bases and J 2 bases, leaving 18 bases between the germline ends. Overall study results and limits: Rare sequences made up most TCRs, while some public TCRs were found in many donors. In a later analysis, TCR beta V- and J-gene trimming showed a link to a missense DCLRE1C variant. Reports described diagnosis of cytomegalovirus status by the classifier as highly specific and sensitive.

This sequence originates from a woman in her 70s in good health and CMV-seropositive. Material: PBMCs. The gene calls are TRBV10-1 and TRBJ2-7, with a possible D match to TRBD1 (5 bases). The CDR3 DNA reads as TGCGCCAGCAGTGGTCGGGCCGCACAGGATGCCTACGAGCAGTACTTC. The encoded protein is CASSGRAAQDAYEQYF.